A selection of T cell receptor beta chains follows, all from one sample in a study of blood T cell repertoires in COVID-19. Assay: immunoSEQ multiplex PCR; the TCRdb copy retains only in-frame clones and omits some. The repertoire holds about 260,000 clones, about 86% seen once, with about 4% in the top ten. The source material was PBMCs or T cells enriched from blood (not recorded which). Receptors originate from a young man with acute COVID-19. The CDR3 runs from the conserved cysteine through the conserved F or W. D genes are given only for firm matches. Size is omitted from some rows. Given values are once, few, many or a class for expanded clones.

v_gene: TRBV5-1
d_gene: NA
j_gene: TRBJ1-4
abundance: NA
CDR3aa: CASRMTVTTNEKLFF
CDR3nt: TGTGCCAGCAGAATGACTGTTACAACTAATGAAAAACTGTTTTTT

v_gene: TRBV6-6
d_gene: NA
j_gene: TRBJ1-2
abundance: once
CDR3aa: CASSYHRDSDYGYTF
CDR3nt: TGTGCCAGCAGTTACCACAGGGATAGCGACTATGGCTACACCTTC

v_gene: TRBV24-1
d_gene: NA
j_gene: TRBJ1-5
abundance: NA
CDR3aa: CATSGADSYQPQHF
CDR3nt: TGTGCCACCAGTGGGGCGGACTCTTATCAGCCCCAGCATTTT

v_gene: TRBV7-9
d_gene: NA
j_gene: TRBJ2-1
abundance: NA
CDR3aa: CASSSKGGYNEQFF
CDR3nt: TGTGCCAGCAGCTCCAAAGGGGGCTACAATGAGCAGTTCTTC

v_gene: TRBV9
d_gene: NA
j_gene: TRBJ1-1
abundance: few
CDR3aa: CASSVTLLGDTEAFF
CDR3nt: TGTGCCAGCAGCGTCACCCTTCTAGGGGACACTGAAGCTTTCTTT

v_gene: TRBV15
d_gene: NA
j_gene: TRBJ1-2
abundance: NA
CDR3aa: CATSRESGRGYGYTF
CDR3nt: TGTGCCACCAGCAGAGAGTCAGGAAGGGGGTATGGCTACACCTTC

v_gene: TRBV7-2
d_gene: NA
j_gene: TRBJ1-4
abundance: few
CDR3aa: CASSSVPFEGKLFF
CDR3nt: TGTGCCAGCAGCTCCGTCCCCTTTGAGGGAAAACTGTTTTTT

v_gene: TRBV3-1/TRBV3-2
d_gene: TRBD2
j_gene: TRBJ2-1
abundance: NA
CDR3aa: CATLLSGLAGGPHNEQFF
CDR3nt: TGTGCCACCTTGCTATCGGGACTAGCGGGAGGGCCCCACAATGAGCAGTTCTTC

v_gene: TRBV29-1
d_gene: TRBD1
j_gene: TRBJ1-1
abundance: NA
CDR3aa: CSVGQGAYAEAFF
CDR3nt: TGCAGCGTGGGGCAGGGGGCTTACGCTGAAGCTTTCTTT

v_gene: TRBV7-9
d_gene: NA
j_gene: TRBJ2-3
abundance: NA
CDR3aa: CASSLGRMGDTQYF
CDR3nt: TGTGCCAGCAGCTTAGGGCGGATGGGTGATACGCAGTATTTT

v_gene: TRBV6-5
d_gene: NA
j_gene: TRBJ2-1
abundance: NA
CDR3aa: CASSYFLSDSYNEQFF
CDR3nt: TGTGCCAGCAGTTACTTCCTGAGCGACTCCTACAATGAGCAGTTCTTC

v_gene: TRBV6-5
d_gene: NA
j_gene: TRBJ1-2
abundance: NA
CDR3aa: CASSYPGSLGGYTF
CDR3nt: TGTGCCAGCAGTTACCCCGGGTCCCTTGGCGGCTACACCTTC

v_gene: TRBV10-2
d_gene: NA
j_gene: TRBJ1-3
abundance: NA
CDR3aa: CASTNSGNTIYF
CDR3nt: TGCGCCAGCACTAATTCTGGAAACACCATATATTTT

v_gene: TRBV28
d_gene: NA
j_gene: TRBJ1-1
abundance: NA
CDR3aa: CASSLPDSWTEAFF
CDR3nt: TGTGCCAGCAGCCTACCGGACAGTTGGACTGAAGCTTTCTTT

v_gene: TRBV19
d_gene: NA
j_gene: TRBJ2-3
abundance: NA
CDR3aa: CASSIQSGTDTQYF
CDR3nt: TGTGCCAGTAGTATACAATCAGGCACAGATACGCAGTATTTT

v_gene: TRBV30
d_gene: NA
j_gene: TRBJ1-6
abundance: NA
CDR3aa: CAWSDKMNSPLHF
CDR3nt: TGTGCCTGGAGCGACAAGATGAATTCACCCCTCCACTTT

v_gene: TRBV5-1
d_gene: NA
j_gene: TRBJ2-2
abundance: few
CDR3aa: CASSLGLKNTGELFF
CDR3nt: TGCGCCAGCAGCTTGGGTCTAAAGAACACCGGGGAGCTGTTTTTT

v_gene: TRBV6-1
d_gene: NA
j_gene: TRBJ1-6
abundance: NA
CDR3aa: CASSELRGNSPLHF
CDR3nt: TGTGCCAGCAGTGAACTAAGGGGTAATTCACCCCTCCACTTT

v_gene: TRBV2
d_gene: NA
j_gene: TRBJ1-5
abundance: NA
CDR3aa: CASRLAENQPQHF
CDR3nt: TGTGCCAGCAGGTTAGCAGAAAATCAGCCCCAGCATTTT

v_gene: TRBV5-1
d_gene: NA
j_gene: TRBJ1-5
abundance: NA
CDR3aa: CASSWEGDSNQPQHF
CDR3nt: TGCGCCAGCAGCTGGGAAGGGGATAGCAATCAGCCCCAGCATTTT

v_gene: TRBV9
d_gene: NA
j_gene: TRBJ1-4
abundance: NA
CDR3aa: CASSPATNEKLFF
CDR3nt: TGTGCCAGCAGCCCCGCGACTAATGAAAAACTGTTTTTT

v_gene: TRBV7-3
d_gene: TRBD1
j_gene: TRBJ2-2
abundance: NA
CDR3aa: CASSPTGGETGELFF
CDR3nt: TGTGCCAGCAGCCCGACAGGGGGCGAGACCGGGGAGCTGTTTTTT

v_gene: TRBV18
d_gene: TRBD1
j_gene: TRBJ1-2
abundance: NA
CDR3aa: CASSPGARGDYGYTF
CDR3nt: TGTGCCAGCTCACCAGGAGCCAGGGGGGACTATGGCTACACCTTC

v_gene: TRBV15
d_gene: NA
j_gene: TRBJ2-3
abundance: once
CDR3aa: CATSREGRGSFTDTQYF
CDR3nt: TGTGCCACCAGCAGAGAGGGTCGAGGGAGTTTCACAGATACGCAGTATTTT

v_gene: TRBV10-3
d_gene: NA
j_gene: TRBJ1-5
abundance: NA
CDR3aa: CAISESAQPQHF
CDR3nt: TGTGCCATCAGTGAGTCGGCTCAGCCCCAGCATTTT

v_gene: TRBV6-1
d_gene: NA
j_gene: TRBJ2-5
abundance: once
CDR3aa: CASSERRRGETQYF
CDR3nt: TGTGCCAGCAGTGAACGACGGAGAGGAGAGACCCAGTACTTC

v_gene: TRBV24-1
d_gene: NA
j_gene: TRBJ1-2
abundance: NA
CDR3aa: CATSDLQRGSYTF
CDR3nt: TGTGCCACCAGTGATTTGCAAAGGGGCAGCTACACCTTC

v_gene: TRBV6-2/TRBV6-3
d_gene: TRBD1
j_gene: TRBJ1-2
abundance: NA
CDR3aa: CASSYSSLGGDGGYTF
CDR3nt: TGTGCCAGCAGTTACTCCTCTCTAGGGGGCGATGGTGGCTACACCTTC

v_gene: TRBV11-2
d_gene: TRBD1
j_gene: TRBJ1-1
abundance: few
CDR3aa: CASSAIQGARTEAFF
CDR3nt: TGTGCCAGCAGCGCTATACAGGGGGCGCGAACTGAAGCTTTCTTT

v_gene: TRBV3-1/TRBV3-2
d_gene: TRBD2
j_gene: TRBJ2-3
abundance: NA
CDR3aa: CASSQVGTSGGVGDTYTQYF
CDR3nt: TGTGCCAGCAGCCAAGTGGGGACTAGCGGGGGGGTCGGCGACACATATACGCAGTATTTT

v_gene: TRBV25-1
d_gene: TRBD1
j_gene: TRBJ1-5
abundance: NA
CDR3aa: CASRGTGGNQPQHF
CDR3nt: TGTGCCAGCAGGGGTACAGGGGGCAATCAGCCCCAGCATTTT

v_gene: TRBV27
d_gene: NA
j_gene: TRBJ1-4
abundance: NA
CDR3aa: CASSLRRTNEKLFF
CDR3nt: TGTGCCAGCAGTTTGCGGAGGACTAATGAAAAACTGTTTTTT

v_gene: TRBV3-1/TRBV3-2
d_gene: TRBD1
j_gene: TRBJ2-2
abundance: NA
CDR3aa: CASSQGDLRGRFTTTGELFF
CDR3nt: TGTGCCAGCAGCCAAGGGGACCTCAGGGGGCGGTTTACGACCACCGGGGAGCTGTTTTTT

v_gene: TRBV3-1/TRBV3-2
d_gene: TRBD1
j_gene: TRBJ1-1
abundance: NA
CDR3aa: CASSQVMGRGPMNTEAFF
CDR3nt: TGTGCCAGCAGCCAAGTTATGGGCAGGGGGCCTATGAACACTGAAGCTTTCTTT

v_gene: TRBV5-8
d_gene: NA
j_gene: TRBJ2-1
abundance: NA
CDR3aa: CASSLAWAGYNEQFF
CDR3nt: TGTGCCAGCAGCTTGGCCTGGGCAGGGTACAATGAGCAGTTCTTC

v_gene: TRBV4-2
d_gene: TRBD2
j_gene: TRBJ2-4
abundance: NA
CDR3aa: CASSQDWSGRAVNIQYF
CDR3nt: TGTGCCAGCAGCCAAGATTGGAGCGGGAGGGCCGTAAACATTCAGTACTTC